The 4 T cell receptor beta chains below all came from one sample that was sequenced in a study of CD8 T cells in ankylosing spondylitis. One entry per CDR3 protein, called by TCRdb with MiXCR from the 5' RACE reads. This table has under 150,000 distinct CDR3 sequences, roughly a tenth appearing once. The sample taken for sequencing was blood, either unsorted or a sorted T cell fraction (not recorded which). These receptors were taken from a male donor with ankylosing spondylitis or in good health (not recorded which).

A word on this clonotype: A much larger clone lies a single base off, so this may be a read error. As the CDR3 is not closed by the conserved phenylalanine or tryptophan, this likely results from a read error. This sequence joins TRBV5-1 and TRBJ2-5; D could derive from TRBD1 or TRBD2 (5 bases each). CDR3 length: 13 residues. Trimming removed 4 bases from V and 3 bases from J, with 10 bases in between. CDR1 and CDR2 from the germline V gene are SGHRS and YFSETQ. CDR3 region: CASSGTGKETQYL. The CDR3 DNA follows: TGCGCCAGCAGCGGGACGGGAAAAGAGACCCAGTACTTG.

Turning to this clonotype: With a much larger clone just one base away, this may be a read error. The chain couples TRBV12-3 or TRBV12-4 to TRBJ2-7, with TRBD2 identical over 14 bases. J lost 7 bases, V lost 6 bases, and 5 bases had no gene match. The CDR3 is 14 residues long. In DNA, the CDR3 is TGTGCCAGCAGGGTGGGACTAGCGGGAGCTGAGCAGTACTTC. Its translation is CASRVGLAGAEQYF.

This clonotype was seen repeatedly, ten times or more. This rearrangement joins TRBV11-2 to TRBJ2-2, with 13 bases that match TRBD2. V dropped 3 bases and J dropped 9; count of bases not matched to a gene: 7. The CDR3 loop spans 16 amino acids. The V gene's germline CDR1 is SGHAT and CDR2 FQNNGV. The CDR3 bases are TGTGCCAGCAGCTTCGCCGGGACTAGCGGGAATAGGGAGCTGTTTTTT. Protein sequence: CASSFAGTSGNRELFF.

The chain links TRBV6-5 to TRBJ1-1; D unresolved. CDR1 is MNHEY, CDR2 SVGAGI, per germline. CDR3 size: 11 residues. V was cut by 4 bases and J by 1 base, with 1 base left in between. CDR3 amino acids: CASSSNTEAFF. The DNA for the CDR3 is TGTGCCAGCAGTTCGAACACTGAAGCTTTCTTT.